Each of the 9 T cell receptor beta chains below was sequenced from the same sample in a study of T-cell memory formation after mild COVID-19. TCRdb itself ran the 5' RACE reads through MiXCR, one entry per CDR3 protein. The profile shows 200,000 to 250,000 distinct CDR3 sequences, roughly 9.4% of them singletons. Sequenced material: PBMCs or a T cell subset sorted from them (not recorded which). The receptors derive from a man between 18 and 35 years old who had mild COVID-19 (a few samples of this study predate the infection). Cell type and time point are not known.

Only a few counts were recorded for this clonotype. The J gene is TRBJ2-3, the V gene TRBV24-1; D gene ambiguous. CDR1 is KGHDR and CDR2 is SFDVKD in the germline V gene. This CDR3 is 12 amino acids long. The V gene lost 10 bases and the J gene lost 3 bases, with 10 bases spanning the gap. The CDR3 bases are TGTGCCACTACGGACGGAACAGATACGCAGTATTTT. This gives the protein CATTDGTDTQYF.

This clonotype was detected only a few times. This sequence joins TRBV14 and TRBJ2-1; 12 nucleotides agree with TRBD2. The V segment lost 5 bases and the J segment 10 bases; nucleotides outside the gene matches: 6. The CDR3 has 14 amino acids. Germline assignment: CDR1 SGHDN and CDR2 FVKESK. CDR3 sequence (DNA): TGTGCCAGCAGCTACGGACTAGCGGGAAGGGAGCAGTTCTTC. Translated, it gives CASSYGLAGREQFF.

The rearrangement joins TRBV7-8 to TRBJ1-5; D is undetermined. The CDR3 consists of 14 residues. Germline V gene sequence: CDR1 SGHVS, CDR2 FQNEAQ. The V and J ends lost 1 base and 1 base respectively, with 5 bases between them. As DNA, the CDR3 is TGTGCCAGCAGCTTAGATCAGAGCAATCAGCCCCAGCATTTT. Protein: CASSLDQSNQPQHF.

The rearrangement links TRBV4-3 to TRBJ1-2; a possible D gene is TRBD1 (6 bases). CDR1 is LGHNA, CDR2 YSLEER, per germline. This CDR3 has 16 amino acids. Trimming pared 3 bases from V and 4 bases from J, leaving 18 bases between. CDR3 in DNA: TGCGCCAGCAGCCAGGGGCAGGGGAAACAGGGCTATGGCTACACCTTC. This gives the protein CASSQGQGKQGYGYTF.

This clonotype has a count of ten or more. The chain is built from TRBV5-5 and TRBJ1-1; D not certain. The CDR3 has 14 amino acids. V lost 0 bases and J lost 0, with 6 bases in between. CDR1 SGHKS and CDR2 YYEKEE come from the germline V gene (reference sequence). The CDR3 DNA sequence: TGTGCCAGCAGCTTGGGAACAGTGAACACTGAAGCTTTCTTT. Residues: CASSLGTVNTEAFF.

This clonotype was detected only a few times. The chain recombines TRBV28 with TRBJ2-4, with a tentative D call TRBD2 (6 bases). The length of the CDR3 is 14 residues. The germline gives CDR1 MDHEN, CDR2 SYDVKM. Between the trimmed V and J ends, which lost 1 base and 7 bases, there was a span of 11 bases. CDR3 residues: CASSLSRGWNIQYF. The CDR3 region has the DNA TGTGCCAGCAGTTTATCGCGGGGTTGGAACATTCAGTACTTC.

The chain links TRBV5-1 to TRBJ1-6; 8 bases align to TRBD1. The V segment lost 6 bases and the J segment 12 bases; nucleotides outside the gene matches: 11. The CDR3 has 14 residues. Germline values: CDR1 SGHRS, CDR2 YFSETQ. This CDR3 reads CASTSGTGGLPLHF. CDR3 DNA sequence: TGCGCCAGCACCTCGGGGACAGGCGGTTTACCCCTCCACTTT.

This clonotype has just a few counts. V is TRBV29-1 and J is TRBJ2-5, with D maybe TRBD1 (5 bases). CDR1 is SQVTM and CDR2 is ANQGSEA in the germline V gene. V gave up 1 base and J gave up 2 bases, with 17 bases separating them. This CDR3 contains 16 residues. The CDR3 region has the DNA TGCAGCGTTGAAGGGGGCGATGCTGCCATTCAAGAGACCCAGTACTTC. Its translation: CSVEGGDAAIQETQYF.

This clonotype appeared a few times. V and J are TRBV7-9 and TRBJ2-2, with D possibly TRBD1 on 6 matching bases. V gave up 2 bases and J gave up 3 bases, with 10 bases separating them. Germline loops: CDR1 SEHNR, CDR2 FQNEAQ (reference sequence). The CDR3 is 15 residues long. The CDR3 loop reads CASSLLKGDTGELFF. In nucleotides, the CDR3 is TGTGCCAGCAGCTTACTGAAGGGGGACACCGGGGAGCTGTTTTTT.